A selection of T cell receptor beta chains follows, all from one sample in a study of T cells in Graves' hyperthyroidism and ophthalmopathy. Using its own MiXCR run on the multiplex PCR reads, TCRdb lists one record per CDR3 protein. Here the sample spans about 680,000 distinct CDR3 sequences, just over 35% being singletons. Input material: blood. The receptors derive from a woman aged 40 to 50 with Graves' hyperthyroidism. Both conserved end residues are part of each CDR3. A D gene is named only where the DNA matches it firmly. Size is omitted from some rows. Given values are once, few, many or a class for expanded clones.

>-|13|TRBJ1-1|-|TRBV3-1
CASLRGGSTEAFF
TGTGCCAGCTTACGAGGGGGGAGCACTGAAGCTTTCTTT
>few|14|TRBJ2-7|-|TRBV5-1
CASSLQSSNYEQYF
TGCGCCAGCAGCTTGCAGTCTTCGAACTACGAGCAGTACTTC
>many|15|TRBJ1-2|-|TRBV7-2
CASSSGVPLRDGYTF
TGTGCCAGCAGCTCGGGAGTCCCGCTACGGGATGGCTACACCTTC
>-|13|TRBJ2-7|-|TRBV6-5
CASSYSDTYEQYF
TGTGCCAGCAGTTACTCGGATACCTACGAGCAGTACTTC
>many|15|TRBJ2-5|-|TRBV7-2
CASSPQVGFGETQYF
TGTGCCAGCAGCCCCCAGGTGGGGTTTGGAGAGACCCAGTACTTC
>many|14|TRBJ2-7|TRBD1|TRBV5-6
CASSLGTGWYEQYF
TGTGCCAGCAGCTTGGGGACAGGTTGGTACGAGCAGTACTTC
>few|14|TRBJ2-7|TRBD2|TRBV12-3/TRBV12-4
CASSPSGSYYEQYF
TGTGCCAGCAGCCCTAGCGGGAGCTACTACGAGCAGTACTTC
>many|14|TRBJ1-5|TRBD1|TRBV5-6
CASSLRQGNQPQHF
TGTGCCAGCAGCCTCAGACAGGGGAATCAGCCCCAGCATTTT
>-|14|TRBJ2-2|TRBD1|TRBV10-3
CATPGTDHTGELFF
TGTGCCACACCCGGGACAGATCACACCGGGGAGCTGTTTTTT
>-|15|TRBJ2-5|TRBD1|TRBV6-5
CASCRKPGQGKTQYF
TGTGCCAGCTGCAGGAAACCGGGACAGGGGAAGACCCAGTACTTC
>many|13|TRBJ2-7|TRBD2|TRBV20-1
CSAGRDGNYEQYF
TGCAGTGCGGGGAGGGACGGCAACTACGAGCAGTACTTC
>-|15|TRBJ1-4|-|TRBV10-2
CASSVIGTSNEKLFF
TGCGCCAGCAGTGTTATTGGGACTTCTAATGAAAAACTGTTTTTT
>few|17|TRBJ1-1|-|TRBV19
CASSIGLTKLRGTEAFF
TGTGCCAGTAGTATAGGCCTGACGAAACTCAGGGGCACTGAAGCTTTCTTT
>few|18|TRBJ1-6|TRBD1|TRBV7-8
CASSYLPHNTGDNSPLHF
TGTGCCAGCAGTTACCTACCTCATAACACAGGGGATAATTCACCCCTCCACTTT
>-|15|TRBJ2-6|-|TRBV7-6
CASSLEASGANVLTF
TGTGCCAGCAGCTTAGAGGCTTCTGGGGCCAACGTCCTGACTTTC
>-|12|TRBJ2-7|-|TRBV28
CASSATYYEQYF
TGTGCCAGCAGTGCTACCTACTACGAGCAGTACTTC
>-|15|TRBJ2-1|-|TRBV19
CASTLTILYYNEQFF
TGTGCCAGTACCCTCACGATCCTATACTACAATGAGCAGTTCTTC
>-|14|TRBJ1-2|-|TRBV10-3
CAISAGLANYGHTF
TGTGCCATCAGTGCAGGGCTAGCTAACTATGGCCACACCTTC
>-|13|TRBJ2-7|-|TRBV29-1
CSVEEQGPYEQYF
TGCAGCGTTGAAGAACAGGGCCCCTACGAGCAGTACTTC
>-|13|TRBJ1-5|TRBD1|TRBV6-5
CASRDRVNQPQHF
TGTGCCAGCAGGGACAGGGTTAATCAGCCCCAGCATTTT
>-|16|TRBJ2-5|-|TRBV4-3
CASSQEYGGSWETQYF
TGCGCCAGCAGCCAAGAATACGGAGGATCGTGGGAGACCCAGTACTTC
>-|14|TRBJ2-7|TRBD1|TRBV25-1
CAYGGKGTGGEQYF
TGTGCCTATGGAGGGAAAGGGACAGGAGGCGAGCAGTACTTC
>few|13|TRBJ1-5|-|TRBV29-1
CSVDDGGDQPQHF
TGCAGCGTTGACGACGGGGGAGATCAGCCCCAGCATTTT
>few|15|TRBJ1-1|-|TRBV5-1
CASRGGQQPTVEAFF
TGCGCCAGCAGAGGCGGGCAACAGCCTACAGTTGAAGCTTTCTTT
>many|12|TRBJ1-4|-|TRBV14
CASSQGEEKLFF
TGTGCCAGCAGCCAAGGGGAGGAAAAACTGTTTTTT
>few|13|TRBJ1-5|-|TRBV30
CAWSTDSNQPQHF
TGTGCCTGGAGTACCGACAGCAATCAGCCCCAGCATTTT
>many|14|TRBJ1-2|-|TRBV7-3
CASSPSLEGYGYTF
TGTGCCAGCAGCCCAAGCTTGGAGGGCTATGGCTACACCTTC